This T cell receptor (beta chain) stems from a study of OX40 agonist ivuxolimab in advanced cancers. Across the whole study: Melanoma, hepatocellular carcinoma, head and neck or renal cell cancer occurred in dose-escalation patients.

The data were produced by immunoSEQ multiplex PCR, yet TCRdb's version contains in-frame clones alone and is incomplete. The repertoire has around 67,000 clones, 70% to 90% of them found once; the top ten carry 8.2%. Only one count was recorded for this clone. The CDR3 loop spans 13 amino acids. V was pared by 0 bases and J by 10 bases, with 10 bases between. From germline, CDR1 is LGHNA and CDR2 YNFKEQ. The receptor's source is an adult with an advanced solid tumor such as melanoma, head and neck, liver or kidney cancer. Sequenced material: CD4+ or CD8+ T cells sorted from blood, taken in a trial of the OX40 agonist ivuxolimab. The rearrangement links TRBV4-2 to TRBJ2-1; D could derive from TRBD1 or TRBD2 (5 bases each). As DNA, the CDR3 is TGTGCCAGCAGCCAAGAAGAGAGGGGAGAGCAGTTCTTC. Its protein is CASSQEERGEQFF.